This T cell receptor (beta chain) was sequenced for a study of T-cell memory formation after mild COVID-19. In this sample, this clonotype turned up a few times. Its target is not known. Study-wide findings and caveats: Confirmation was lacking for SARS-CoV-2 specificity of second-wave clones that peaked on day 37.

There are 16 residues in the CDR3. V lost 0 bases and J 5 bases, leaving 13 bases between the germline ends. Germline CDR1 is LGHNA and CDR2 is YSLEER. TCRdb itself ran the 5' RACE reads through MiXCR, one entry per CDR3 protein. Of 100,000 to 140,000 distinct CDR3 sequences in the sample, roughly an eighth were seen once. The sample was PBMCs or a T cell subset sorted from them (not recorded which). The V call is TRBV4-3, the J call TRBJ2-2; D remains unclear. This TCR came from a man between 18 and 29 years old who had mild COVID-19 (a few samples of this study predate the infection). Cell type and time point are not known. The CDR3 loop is CASSQEYRSRTGELFF. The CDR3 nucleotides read TGCGCCAGCAGCCAAGAATATCGCAGCCGAACCGGGGAGCTGTTTTTT.